This T cell receptor beta chain was recovered during a study of T cells expressing NK-cell markers. General study findings and limits: Leadership of the CD3+CD56-NKG2C+ fraction also belonged to these clonotypes in a few donors.

CDR1 MNHEY and CDR2 SMNVEV come from the germline V gene (reference sequence). CDR3 length: 13 residues. As to this clonotype: The antigen is unknown.

As the method of synthesis, 5'RACE template switching with UMIs yielded TCR beta cDNA. TCRdb reprocessed the 5' RACE reads and keeps a single row for each CDR3 protein, giving no DNA. The repertoire shows 550,000 to 600,000 distinct CDR3 sequences; the top ten hold roughly 3.6%. The chain links TRBV27 to TRBJ2-7; there is no DNA to check the TCRdb D call of TRBD2. The source material was blood T cells: a sorted CD56 or NKG2C T cell subset, CD4+ or CD8+ T cells, or bulk PBMC T cells (not recorded which). This clonotype was sampled from a man younger than 35 in good health. The CDR3 reads CASSHGLVHEQYF.